Sequencing of this T cell receptor (beta chain) was carried out in a study of identical twins. General observations from the study: It was cross-sectional statistical analysis, not following the same donors, that the conclusions relied on.

The CDR3 length is 16 residues. Trimming removed 1 base from V and 1 base from J, with 10 bases in between. From germline, CDR1 is LGHNA and CDR2 YSLEER. This clonotype was found a few times. No antigen is known for it. The donor group consisted entirely of healthy Caucasians. TCRdb recomputed calls from the 5' RACE reads with MiXCR, one row per CDR3 protein. This sample carries roughly 570,000 distinct CDR3 sequences, 9.6% of them seen once, and the ten largest clones take 2.5% to 3%. These records were also assigned to another study, of yellow fever vaccine responses in identical twins.

The sequence was obtained from a woman aged 18-29 years in good health. The sequenced material came from PBMCs. This chain connects TRBV4-3 to TRBJ2-2, with a tentative D call TRBD2 (6 bases). CDR3 sequence (DNA): TGCGCCAGCAGCCAAGCCCCAGCGGGGAACACCGGGGAGCTGTTTTTT. Translating gives CASSQAPAGNTGELFF.